A selection of T cell receptor beta chains follows, all from one sample in a study of technical replicates of blood from a few donors. Profiled with immunoSEQ multiplex PCR; TCRdb holds only in-frame clones, not every one. The sample has approximately 82,000 clones, approximately 96% seen once. Sequences were obtained from T cells isolated from PBMCs. The receptor set was obtained from a human donor in good health. The CDR3 runs from the conserved cysteine through the conserved F or W. A D gene is named only where the DNA matches it firmly. Some rows mark clone size as missing; the rest say once, few, many or name a class of expanded clone.

v_gene: TRBV11-2; d_gene: TRBD1; j_gene: TRBJ2-7; abundance: .; CDR3nt: TGTGCCAGCAGCTTAGACCGGGACAGGGGATCCTACGAGCAGTACTTC; CDR3aa: CASSLDRDRGSYEQYF
v_gene: TRBV7-2; d_gene: .; j_gene: TRBJ2-2; abundance: .; CDR3nt: TGTGCCAGCAGCCTACCGAACACCGGGGAGCTGTTTTTT; CDR3aa: CASSLPNTGELFF
v_gene: TRBV21-1; d_gene: .; j_gene: TRBJ1-1; abundance: .; CDR3nt: TGTGCCAGCTGCTGCCTCCTTCCGGGACAGGGGGCGGGGGAGGTTGAAGCTTTCTTT; CDR3aa: CASCCLLPGQGAGEVEAFF
v_gene: TRBV7-8; d_gene: .; j_gene: TRBJ2-7; abundance: .; CDR3nt: TGTGCCAGCAGCTTAGACGTGAGGGAGCAGTACTTC; CDR3aa: CASSLDVREQYF
v_gene: TRBV18; d_gene: .; j_gene: TRBJ1-4; abundance: .; CDR3nt: TGTGCCAGCTCACCACTTACAGGAACTAATGAAAAACTGTTTTTT; CDR3aa: CASSPLTGTNEKLFF
v_gene: TRBV19; d_gene: .; j_gene: TRBJ1-4; abundance: .; CDR3nt: TGTGCCAGTAGTACGGGTCCAGCTAATGAAAAACTGTTTTTT; CDR3aa: CASSTGPANEKLFF
v_gene: TRBV5-1; d_gene: TRBD2; j_gene: TRBJ2-7; abundance: .; CDR3nt: TGCGCCAGCAGCTTGGATACTAGCGGCTACTACGAGCAGTACTTC; CDR3aa: CASSLDTSGYYEQYF
v_gene: TRBV5-4; d_gene: TRBD2; j_gene: TRBJ2-1; abundance: .; CDR3nt: TGTGCCAGCAGCCAGTTGGCTAGCGGGAGGTCCAATGAGCAGTTCTTC; CDR3aa: CASSQLASGRSNEQFF
v_gene: TRBV9; d_gene: .; j_gene: TRBJ2-1; abundance: .; CDR3nt: TGTGCCAGCAGCGTAGAGAGTCTGTACAATGAGCAGTTCTTC; CDR3aa: CASSVESLYNEQFF
v_gene: TRBV5-8; d_gene: TRBD1; j_gene: TRBJ2-1; abundance: .; CDR3nt: TGTGCCAGCAGCTTCCGCCGACAGGGGGTTAGGAATGAGCAGTTCTTC; CDR3aa: CASSFRRQGVRNEQFF
v_gene: TRBV6-5; d_gene: .; j_gene: TRBJ2-1; abundance: .; CDR3nt: TGTGCCAGCAGCACTTTGTTGCTCAATGAGCAGTTCTTC; CDR3aa: CASSTLLLNEQFF
v_gene: TRBV5-4; d_gene: .; j_gene: TRBJ1-1; abundance: once; CDR3nt: TGTGCCAGCAGCTTGGCCGGACAGATAAACACTGAAGCTTTCTTT; CDR3aa: CASSLAGQINTEAFF
v_gene: TRBV10-2; d_gene: TRBD1; j_gene: TRBJ1-1; abundance: .; CDR3nt: TGCGCCAGCAACCTACAGGGGGCAGACACTGAAGCTTTCTTT; CDR3aa: CASNLQGADTEAFF
v_gene: TRBV4-2; d_gene: TRBD2; j_gene: TRBJ2-5; abundance: .; CDR3nt: TGTGCCAGCAGCCAAGGTCAAGCGGGAGAGGTAGAGACCCAGTACTTC; CDR3aa: CASSQGQAGEVETQYF
v_gene: TRBV5-4; d_gene: .; j_gene: TRBJ1-2; abundance: .; CDR3nt: TGTGCCAGCAGCTCCTCCTATGGCTACACCTTC; CDR3aa: CASSSSYGYTF
v_gene: TRBV19; d_gene: .; j_gene: TRBJ1-1; abundance: .; CDR3nt: TGTGCCAGTAGTACTGGAGGATCAATGAACACTGAAGCTTTCTTT; CDR3aa: CASSTGGSMNTEAFF
v_gene: TRBV7-8; d_gene: TRBD1; j_gene: TRBJ2-3; abundance: .; CDR3nt: TGTGCCAGCAGCTCCTTGGACAGGGCTTTACCAGATACGCAGTATTTT; CDR3aa: CASSSLDRALPDTQYF
v_gene: TRBV11-3; d_gene: TRBD1; j_gene: TRBJ2-7; abundance: .; CDR3nt: TGTGCCAGCAGCCCACGGGACAGGTACGAGCAGTACTTC; CDR3aa: CASSPRDRYEQYF
v_gene: TRBV5-8; d_gene: .; j_gene: TRBJ2-2; abundance: .; CDR3nt: TGTGCCAGCAGCTTGACCAGGGCCGGGGAGCTGTTTTTT; CDR3aa: CASSLTRAGELFF
v_gene: TRBV9; d_gene: TRBD2; j_gene: TRBJ2-5; abundance: .; CDR3nt: TGTGCCAGCTCTCGGACAGCCCTAGCGGGAGGACAAGAGACCCAGTACTTC; CDR3aa: CASSRTALAGGQETQYF
v_gene: TRBV7-3; d_gene: .; j_gene: TRBJ2-5; abundance: .; CDR3nt: TGTGCCAGCAGCTTAGGGGGGGCTAGGTACCAAGAGACCCAGTACTTC; CDR3aa: CASSLGGARYQETQYF
v_gene: TRBV6-7; d_gene: .; j_gene: TRBJ2-3; abundance: .; CDR3nt: TGTGCCAGCAGTTACTCGAATCCCGTAGTTACGCAGTATTTT; CDR3aa: CASSYSNPVVTQYF
v_gene: TRBV7-2; d_gene: .; j_gene: TRBJ1-1; abundance: .; CDR3nt: TGTGCCAGCAGCTTTGGGGGCAGGGCCCTCGTGAACACTGAAGCTTTCTTT; CDR3aa: CASSFGGRALVNTEAFF
v_gene: TRBV28; d_gene: .; j_gene: TRBJ1-4; abundance: .; CDR3nt: TGTGCCATTGGGGCGGCGGTCGAAAAACTGTTTTTT; CDR3aa: CAIGAAVEKLFF
v_gene: TRBV27; d_gene: TRBD2; j_gene: TRBJ2-7; abundance: once; CDR3nt: TGTGCCAGCAGTCCGGGCGGGGGACGTAGCTCCTACGAGCAGTACTTC; CDR3aa: CASSPGGGRSSYEQYF
v_gene: TRBV18; d_gene: .; j_gene: TRBJ1-1; abundance: .; CDR3nt: TGTGCCAGCTCCCTATTCCAGGGCGATGAAGCTTTCTTT; CDR3aa: CASSLFQGDEAFF
v_gene: TRBV5-1; d_gene: .; j_gene: TRBJ1-2; abundance: .; CDR3nt: TGCGCCAGCAGCCAACGAACAGGGTCCGACTATGGCTACACCTTC; CDR3aa: CASSQRTGSDYGYTF
v_gene: TRBV11-3; d_gene: TRBD1; j_gene: TRBJ2-1; abundance: once; CDR3nt: TGTGCCAGCAGCTTCGGGACAGGGGGTCGGTACAATGAGCAGTTCTTC; CDR3aa: CASSFGTGGRYNEQFF
v_gene: TRBV6-1; d_gene: .; j_gene: TRBJ2-7; abundance: .; CDR3nt: TGTGCCAGCAGTGACAGTCCTTTTTACGAGCAGTACTTC; CDR3aa: CASSDSPFYEQYF
v_gene: TRBV7-2; d_gene: TRBD2; j_gene: TRBJ2-5; abundance: once; CDR3nt: TGTGCCAGCAGCCCATACTCGGGAGGGGAGACCCAGTACTTC; CDR3aa: CASSPYSGGETQYF
v_gene: TRBV6-1; d_gene: TRBD1; j_gene: TRBJ1-1; abundance: .; CDR3nt: TGTGCCAGCAGTGAAGCGCTCTTAGGGACAGGGTACCCTGAAGCTTTCTTT; CDR3aa: CASSEALLGTGYPEAFF
v_gene: TRBV5-4; d_gene: .; j_gene: TRBJ2-7; abundance: .; CDR3nt: TGTGCCAGCAGCTTACTGGTGCGCGACGAGCAGTACTTC; CDR3aa: CASSLLVRDEQYF
v_gene: TRBV5-1; d_gene: .; j_gene: TRBJ2-7; abundance: .; CDR3nt: TGCGCCAGCAGCTTGGACAACTCCTACGAGCAGTACTTC; CDR3aa: CASSLDNSYEQYF
v_gene: TRBV19; d_gene: .; j_gene: TRBJ2-5; abundance: .; CDR3nt: TGTGCCAGTAGTATAAACAGGGCCCAAGAGACCCAGTACTTC; CDR3aa: CASSINRAQETQYF
v_gene: TRBV2; d_gene: .; j_gene: TRBJ1-4; abundance: .; CDR3nt: TGTGCCAGCAATACCGGGACTCAGGAAAAACTGTTTTTT; CDR3aa: CASNTGTQEKLFF
v_gene: TRBV4-1; d_gene: TRBD1; j_gene: TRBJ2-7; abundance: .; CDR3nt: TGCGCCAGCAGCCAAGTGAGGGGGCACGAGCAGTACTTC; CDR3aa: CASSQVRGHEQYF
v_gene: TRBV18; d_gene: TRBD1; j_gene: TRBJ2-5; abundance: .; CDR3nt: TGTGCCAGCTCATCGACAGGGACAAATCCCACCCAGTACTTC; CDR3aa: CASSSTGTNPTQYF
v_gene: TRBV9; d_gene: .; j_gene: TRBJ2-7; abundance: .; CDR3nt: TGTGCCAGCAGCGTAGCAGACAGGTTGGGTTACGAGCAGTACTTC; CDR3aa: CASSVADRLGYEQYF
v_gene: TRBV25-1; d_gene: .; j_gene: TRBJ1-1; abundance: .; CDR3nt: TGTGCCAGCAGTACGGGGGAGACGAACACTGAAGCTTTCTTT; CDR3aa: CASSTGETNTEAFF
v_gene: TRBV5-8; d_gene: .; j_gene: TRBJ2-7; abundance: .; CDR3nt: TGTGCCAGCATCGGGTACTACGAGCAGTACTTC; CDR3aa: CASIGYYEQYF
v_gene: TRBV15; d_gene: .; j_gene: TRBJ2-7; abundance: .; CDR3nt: TGTGCCACCAGCAGAGAAGGGGACTCCCCCTACGAGCAGTACTTC; CDR3aa: CATSREGDSPYEQYF
v_gene: TRBV28; d_gene: .; j_gene: TRBJ1-3; abundance: .; CDR3nt: TGTGCCAGCAGGAGAAGCTCTGGAAACACCATATATTTT; CDR3aa: CASRRSSGNTIYF
v_gene: TRBV7-6; d_gene: TRBD1; j_gene: TRBJ2-3; abundance: .; CDR3nt: TGTGCCAGCAGCTTCAACCCGGGACAGGGACGGACAGATACGCAGTATTTT; CDR3aa: CASSFNPGQGRTDTQYF
v_gene: TRBV28; d_gene: .; j_gene: TRBJ2-7; abundance: once; CDR3nt: TGTGCCAGCAGTCCTCTCTATAGCTCCTACGAGCAGTACTTC; CDR3aa: CASSPLYSSYEQYF